The entry that follows covers one TCR beta chain sequence. The data were taken from a study of Tregs in tolerant kidney transplant recipients. Clones were read by immunoSEQ multiplex PCR, and TCRdb kept only the in-frame ones, dropping some. Of about 240,000 clones in the sample, 84% were seen once. CDR3 length: 17 residues. Sequenced: CD4+ T cells from blood. This sequence originates from a human donor in good health. This chain links TRBV12-2 with TRBJ1-3. TRBV12-2 is classified as a pseudogene. CDR3 in amino acids: CASRFDPGRSSGNTIYF. CDR3 bases: TGTGCAAGTCGCTTCGACCCGGGACGATCCTCTGGAAACACCATATATTTT.